This entry lists 3 T cell receptor beta chains sequenced from one sample in a study of radiotherapy plus CTLA-4 blockade in lung cancer. TCRdb's table, derived via immunoSEQ multiplex PCR, lists solely in-frame clones and lacks some. The sample holds fewer than 100,000 clones, 75% to 90% seen once. Material: peripheral blood, obtained from a patient treated with radiotherapy plus ipilimumab. These receptors all come from a human donor with non-small cell lung cancer who had stable disease on radiotherapy plus ipilimumab.

The V call is TRBV28, the J call TRBJ1-5; 8 bases line up with TRBD1. Germline V CDR1 and CDR2: MDHEN, SYDVKM. The CDR3 contains 17 residues. The junction had 13 bases not matched to a gene; V was cut back by 5 bases and J by 4 bases. The CDR3 loop is CASSSRIRDRFNQPQHF. DNA of the CDR3: TGTGCCAGCAGTAGTCGGATACGGGACAGGTTTAATCAGCCCCAGCATTTT.

This chain links TRBV28 with TRBJ2-3, with 9 bases that match TRBD2. V gave up 7 bases and J gave up 3 bases; unmatched junction bases: 5. The CDR3 contains 14 residues. Germline V gene sequence: CDR1 MDHEN, CDR2 SYDVKM. This chain's CDR3 is CASKRGVRTDTQYF. As DNA, the CDR3 is TGTGCCAGCAAGCGGGGGGTAAGGACAGATACGCAGTATTTT.

The J gene is TRBJ1-2, the V gene TRBV6-5; 10 positions agree with TRBD1. The trim removed 5 bases at V and 4 bases at J, leaving 7 bases unmatched. Germline-derived CDR1 and CDR2 are MNHEY and SVGAGI. The CDR3 extends over 15 amino acids. The CDR3 sequence: CASSRDRGASYGYTF. The CDR3 DNA sequence: TGTGCCAGCAGTCGGGACAGGGGCGCAAGCTATGGCTACACCTTC.